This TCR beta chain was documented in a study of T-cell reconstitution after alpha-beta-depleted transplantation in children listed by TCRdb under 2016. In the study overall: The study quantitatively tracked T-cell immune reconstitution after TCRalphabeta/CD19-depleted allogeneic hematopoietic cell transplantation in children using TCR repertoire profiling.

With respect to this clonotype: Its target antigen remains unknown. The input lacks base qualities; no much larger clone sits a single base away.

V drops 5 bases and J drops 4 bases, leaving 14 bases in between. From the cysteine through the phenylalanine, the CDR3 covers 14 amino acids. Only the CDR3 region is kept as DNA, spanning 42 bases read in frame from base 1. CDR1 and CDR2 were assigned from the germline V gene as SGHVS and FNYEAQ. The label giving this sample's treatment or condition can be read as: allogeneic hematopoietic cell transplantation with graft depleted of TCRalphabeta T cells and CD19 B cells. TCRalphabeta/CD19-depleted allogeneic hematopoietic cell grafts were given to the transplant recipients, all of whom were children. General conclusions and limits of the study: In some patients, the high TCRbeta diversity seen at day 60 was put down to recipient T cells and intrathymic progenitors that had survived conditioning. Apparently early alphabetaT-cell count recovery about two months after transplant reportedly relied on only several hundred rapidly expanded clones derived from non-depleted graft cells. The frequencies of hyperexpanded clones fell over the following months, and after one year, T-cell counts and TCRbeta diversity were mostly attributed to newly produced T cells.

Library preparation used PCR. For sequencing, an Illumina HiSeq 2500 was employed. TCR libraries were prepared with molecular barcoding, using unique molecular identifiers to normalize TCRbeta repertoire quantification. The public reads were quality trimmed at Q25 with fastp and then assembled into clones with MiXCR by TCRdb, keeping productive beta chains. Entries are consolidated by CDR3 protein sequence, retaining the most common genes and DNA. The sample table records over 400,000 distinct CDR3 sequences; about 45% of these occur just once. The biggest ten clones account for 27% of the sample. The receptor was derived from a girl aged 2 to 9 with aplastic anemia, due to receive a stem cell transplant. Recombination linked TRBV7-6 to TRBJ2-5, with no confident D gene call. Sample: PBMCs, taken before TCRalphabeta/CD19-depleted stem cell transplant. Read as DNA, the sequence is TGTGCCAGCAGCCCCCTTAGAGGCCCAGAGACCCAGTACTTC. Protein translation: CASSPLRGPETQYF.